Listed below are T cell receptor beta chains from one sample, sequenced in a study of cytomegalovirus exposure and HLA in healthy donors. Assay: immunoSEQ multiplex PCR; the TCRdb copy retains only in-frame clones and omits some. This sample yields approximately 59,000 clones, of which about two thirds are seen a single time; around 17% belongs to the top ten. Sequenced material: PBMCs. The receptors come from a man aged 35 to 55 in good health and CMV-seropositive. The CDR3 runs from the conserved cysteine through the conserved F or W.

V,CDR3
TRBV7-6,CASSGVTGNTDTQYF
TRBV11-3,CASSLADRQYF
TRBV5-4,CASSHPMDRGYEQYF
TRBV6-6,CASSPTGGGEQFF
TRBV9,CASSPGTETYEQYF
TRBV30,CAWSGDLDRGFRGYNEQFF
TRBV4-3,CASSQAGVSTDTQYF
TRBV30,CAWGQGPSYEQYF
TRBV2,CASSEGSLVALHF
TRBV6-1,CASRDSTSNQPQHF
TRBV7-9,CASSFGGLETQYF
TRBV25-1,CASSPLGTSNTGELFF
TRBV2,CASSEARLAGGMGTDTQYF
TRBV4-2,CASSQDSASGGRDTGELFF
TRBV6-1,CASSVNRLTYEQYF
TRBV6-6,CASSYDNSGNTIYF
TRBV5-1,CASSLWGGSSYNEQFF
TRBV2,CASSETVIQETQYF
TRBV30,CAWTRQGREKLFF
TRBV4-2,CASSQVGRRGTDTQYF
TRBV6-5,CASSNDRGSNEKLFF
TRBV7-3,CASSETHTGELFF
TRBV19,CASCGTFPFNSPLHF